A single T cell receptor (beta chain) is shown here with its context. This CDR3 has 15 amino acids. In germline, CDR1 is ENHRY, CDR2 SYGVKD. Trimming pared 0 bases from V and 7 bases from J, leaving 13 bases between. This specimen comes from a study of siplizumab effects on memory and regulatory T cells. Sequencing used immunoSEQ multiplex PCR; TCRdb keeps in-frame clones, though not all of them. The data show around 99,000 clones, 92% seen once. Material: Tregs sorted from blood. The rearrangement joins TRBV10-3 to TRBJ1-5, with a weak D call TRBD1 (5 bases). The origin of this receptor is a human donor in good health. The CDR3 loop is CAISESGRPGQPQHF. DNA for the CDR3: TGTGCCATCAGTGAGTCGGGGCGCCCCGGGCAGCCCCAGCATTTT.